This entry lists 22 T cell receptor beta chains sequenced from one sample in a study of Ad26.COV2.S vaccination and SARS-CoV-2 variants. Assay used: immunoSEQ multiplex PCR; TCRdb lists only in-frame clones, some missing. Among around 380,000 clones listed, more than 85% were seen once. Treatment of the sample: over 15 received Ad26.COV2.S at low or high dose, single or two shots; roughly 5 received placebo; per-sample allocation not given. Collection of samples fell on day 63 after the first vaccine or placebo injection. The source was peripheral blood, collected in a trial of Ad26.COV2.S vaccine versus placebo. These receptors originate from a person between 18 and 65 years old who received the Ad26.COV2.S COVID-19 vaccine or a placebo.

This clone was seen a single time. The genes are TRBV5-4 and TRBJ1-1; D call uncertain. The V gene's germline CDR1 is SGHNT and CDR2 YYREEE (reference sequence). This CDR3 contains 12 residues. Trimming stripped 3 bases from V and 5 bases from J, with 8 bases between. The CDR3 loop reads CASSSPGTEAFF. CDR3 sequence (DNA): TGTGCCAGCAGCTCCCCCGGGACTGAAGCTTTCTTT.

The genes are TRBV5-8 and TRBJ1-3; tentative D call: TRBD1 (5 bases). The V gene's germline CDR1 is SGHTS and CDR2 YDEGEE. The CDR3 length is 15 residues. V lost 5 bases and J 0 bases, leaving 12 bases between the germline ends. CDR3 nucleotide sequence: TGTGCCAGCAGTTTGCAGGGTTACTCTGGAAACACCATATATTTT. Encoded protein: CASSLQGYSGNTIYF.

This chain uses TRBV6-5 with TRBJ2-7; 8 bases align to TRBD1. The CDR3 spans 13 residues. Germline CDR1 reads MNHEY; CDR2 reads SVGAGI. V gave up 6 bases and J gave up 6 bases; unmatched junction bases: 7. The CDR3: CASRLQGAREQYF. CDR3 DNA: TGTGCCAGCAGACTCCAGGGGGCGCGCGAGCAGTACTTC.

CDR3 in amino acids: CASSYSSAGGYEQYF. CDR3 sequence (DNA): TGTGCCAGCAGTTACTCGTCGGCAGGGGGCTACGAGCAGTACTTC. The genes are TRBV6-5 and TRBJ2-7; the match to TRBD1 covers 7 bases. From germline, CDR1 is MNHEY and CDR2 SVGAGI. V lost 0 bases to trimming and J lost 3 bases; unmatched junction nucleotides: 5. This CDR3 comprises 15 residues.

The V and J genes are TRBV7-2 and TRBJ2-7, with D maybe TRBD2 (6 bases). The germline gives CDR1 SGHTA, CDR2 FQGNSA. The CDR3 has 13 residues. V lost 3 bases and J 6 bases, leaving 12 bases between the germline ends. The CDR3 here is CASSLGLPIEQYF. In nucleotides, the CDR3 is TGTGCCAGCAGCTTGGGACTCCCGATCGAGCAGTACTTC.

Only one count was recorded for this clone. The rearrangement links TRBV7-9 to TRBJ2-1; 13 positions match TRBD2. The CDR3 is made up of 18 amino acids. J was trimmed by 0 bases and V by 6 bases; bases with no gene match: 8. Germline lookup yields CDR1 SEHNR and CDR2 FQNEAQ (reference sequence). The CDR3 DNA reads as TGTGCCAGCAGACCTCGGACTAGCGGGGGCGACTCCTACAATGAGCAGTTCTTC. This gives the protein CASRPRTSGGDSYNEQFF.

The V gene is TRBV10-3, the J gene TRBJ1-3, with 7 bases lining up with TRBD1. The CDR3 loop spans 13 amino acids. V shed 6 bases, J shed 4 bases, and the junction held 3 bases outside the gene matches. CDR1 and CDR2 from the germline V gene are ENHRY and SYGVKD. The CDR3 loop is CAIRRDSGNTIYF. For the CDR3, the DNA is TGTGCCATCAGGCGGGACAGCGGAAACACCATATATTTT.

This clone was observed a handful of times. V is TRBV7-9 and J is TRBJ1-2; D unresolved. The CDR3 contains 13 residues. The germline gives CDR1 SEHNR, CDR2 FQNEAQ (reference sequence). V gave up 1 base and J gave up 9 bases, with 12 bases separating them. The CDR3 region is CASSLVIPESYTF. CDR3 DNA sequence: TGTGCCAGCAGCTTAGTTATTCCCGAGAGCTACACCTTC.

This clone has more than one count but fewer than ten. The chain links TRBV6-5 to TRBJ1-4; D is unresolved. CDR1 MNHEY and CDR2 SVGAGI come from the germline V gene. The CDR3 is 14 amino acids. Deletions cut 5 bases from V and 4 bases from J, with 11 bases between. CDR3 region: CASSLDGDNEKLFF. The CDR3 nucleotides read TGTGCCAGCAGTCTGGACGGTGATAATGAAAAACTGTTTTTT.

The V call is TRBV6-1, the J call TRBJ1-6; 9 bases align to TRBD1. The CDR3 has 16 amino acids. The germline gives CDR1 MNHNS, CDR2 SASEGT. Trimming removed 2 bases from V and 10 bases from J; junction bases left unmatched: 9. The CDR3 spells CASSEPGTGTRSPLHF. The CDR3 nucleotides read TGTGCCAGCAGTGAACCCGGGACAGGGACGAGATCACCCCTCCACTTT.

The chain uses TRBV9 and TRBJ2-5, with D possibly matching TRBD2 (5 bases). This CDR3 spans 15 amino acids. CDR1 is SGDLS, CDR2 YYNGEE, per germline. The V end lost 2 bases, the J end lost 5 bases, and 16 bases lay between the germline ends. The CDR3: CASSVLSGQVETQYF. The CDR3 bases are TGTGCCAGCAGCGTCTTGAGCGGCCAGGTGGAGACCCAGTACTTC.

This chain connects TRBV6-4 to TRBJ1-1; D ambiguous. In germline, CDR1 is MRHNA, CDR2 SNTAGT. This CDR3 has 13 residues. V was trimmed by 6 bases and J by 3 bases, leaving 11 bases between them. CDR3 residues: CASSARRDTEAFF. The CDR3 DNA reads TGTGCCAGCAGCGCCCGGAGGGACACTGAAGCTTTCTTT.

The J gene is TRBJ1-3, the V gene TRBV7-9; D is ambiguous. CDR3 length equals 14 residues. Trimming left V 6 bases short and J 1 base short, with 10 bases between. Germline lookup yields CDR1 SEHNR and CDR2 FQNEAQ (reference sequence). The CDR3 DNA reads TGTGCCAGCAGTCCCGACATGTCTGGAAACACCATATATTTT. Encoded protein: CASSPDMSGNTIYF. Drawing the rest from reference TRBV7-9 and TRBJ1-3, the complete variable domain is DTGVSQNPRHKITKRGQNVTFRCDPISEHNRLYWYRQTLGQGPEFLTYFQNEAQLEKSRLLSDRFSAERPKGSFSTLEIQRTEQGDSAMYLCASSPDMSGNTIYFGEGSWLTVV.

The chain is built from TRBV18 and TRBJ1-3, with 9 bases aligning to TRBD1. CDR3 size: 17 residues. V shed 2 bases and J 0 bases; nucleotides not matched to a gene: 5. CDR1 and CDR2 (germline): KGHSH, LQKENI. Here the CDR3 DNA reads TGTGCCAGCTCACCAGGGACAGGGTTCTACTCTGGAAACACCATATATTTT. Encoded protein: CASSPGTGFYSGNTIYF.

The rearrangement links TRBV27 to TRBJ1-2; tentatively, D is TRBD1 (6 bases). Germline V gene data show CDR1 as MNHEY and CDR2 as SMNVEV (reference sequence). The CDR3 has 13 residues. Trimming removed 7 bases at V and 8 bases at J, with 17 bases between. The CDR3 sequence: CASTTSQGSGYTF. CDR3 DNA: TGTGCCAGCACTACCTCACAGGGAAGCGGCTACACCTTC.

The V and J genes are TRBV15 and TRBJ1-3; D gene unclear. Trimming removed 2 bases at V and 1 base at J, with 9 bases between. Per germline, CDR1 LNHNV and CDR2 YYDKDF (reference sequence). This CDR3 spans 15 amino acids. CDR3 coding DNA: TGTGCCACCAGCAGACTCGGTCTGTCTGGAAACACCATATATTTT. Translation: CATSRLGLSGNTIYF. Full variable domain (outside the CDR3, taken from reference TRBV15 and TRBJ1-3): DAMVIQNPRYQVTQFGKPVTLSCSQTLNHNVMYWYQQKSSQAPKLLFHYYDKDFNNEADTPDNFQSRRPNTSFCFLDIRSPGLGDTAMYLCATSRLGLSGNTIYFGEGSWLTVV.

The chain joins TRBV4-1 to TRBJ1-3, with TRBD1 matching over 7 bases. V shed 0 bases, J shed 2 bases, and the junction held 1 base outside the gene matches. The CDR3 runs 15 residues. CDR1 and CDR2 (germline): MGHRA, YSYEKL. CDR3 nucleotide sequence: TGCGCCAGCAGCCAAGAACAGGGGACTGGAAACACCATATATTTT. This translates into CASSQEQGTGNTIYF.

This chain links TRBV6-2 or TRBV6-3 with TRBJ1-6, with 9 bases identical to TRBD1. Germline V gives CDR1 MNHEY, CDR2 SVGEGT. J lost 8 bases, V lost 0 bases, and 5 bases had no gene match. The CDR3 runs 16 residues. CDR3 sequence (DNA): TGTGCCAGCAGTTACTCGACACAGGGGGCATATTCACCCCTCCACTTT. This codes for CASSYSTQGAYSPLHF.

This chain joins TRBV2 and TRBJ2-7; D not certain. In germline, CDR1 is SNHLY, CDR2 FYNNEI. V lost 2 bases, J lost 2 bases, and 16 bases lay in between. The CDR3 covers 16 residues. The CDR3 region has the DNA TGTGCCAGCAGTGAAATGACGATCGGCAGGACCTACGAGCAGTACTTC. Protein: CASSEMTIGRTYEQYF.

A single count supports this clone. This rearrangement joins TRBV4-1 to TRBJ2-5; maybe TRBD2 (7 bases). This CDR3 is 19 amino acids long. Trimming removed 3 bases from V and 5 bases from J, with 28 bases in between. The germline gives CDR1 MGHRA, CDR2 YSYEKL. CDR3 DNA: TGCGCCAGCAGCCACCTCCTCGTGGAGGGGGGGCCGATCGCCGAGACCCAGTACTTC. Its protein is CASSHLLVEGGPIAETQYF.

This rearrangement joins TRBV15 to TRBJ1-5; possibly TRBD1 for D (5 bases). V was shortened by 6 bases and J by 7 bases, with 10 bases between the two germline ends. The germline CDR1 and CDR2 sequences are LNHNV and YYDKDF (reference sequence). The CDR3 runs 12 residues. CDR3 DNA sequence: TGTGCCACCAGAACAGGTGACCAGCCCCAGCATTTT. This codes for CATRTGDQPQHF.

The genes are TRBV14 and TRBJ1-1; 8 nucleotides line up with TRBD1. Germline CDR1 reads SGHDN; CDR2 reads FVKESK. Trimming took 1 base from V and 1 from J; bases not matched to a gene: 8. The CDR3 consists of 17 residues. For the CDR3, the DNA is TGTGCCAGCAGCCAAGTTAGACCGGGACAGGCGAACACTGAAGCTTTCTTT. The encoded protein is CASSQVRPGQANTEAFF.